The T cell receptor (beta chain) under discussion was sequenced for a study of T cells after yellow fever vaccination. Study-wide results and caveats: The appearance of a small share of clonotypes in both CD4 and CD8 compartments was observed. The booster saw the reappearance of most primary-vaccination clones (nearly 98% CD4, almost 90% CD8).

This clonotype has at least ten counts. What it binds is not known. V lost 4 bases to trimming and J lost 10 bases, with 12 bases between them. The CDR3 spans 12 residues. Germline CDR1 reads SGHTA; CDR2 reads FQGNSA. Each CDR3 protein is one row after TCRdb ran MiXCR on the 5' RACE reads. The table records hundreds of thousands of distinct CDR3 sequences, about 5% of them present only once. The chain recombines TRBV7-2 with TRBJ2-3; D is tentatively TRBD1 or TRBD2 (5 bases each). This TCR derives from a man aged 18 to 29 who received the YFV17D yellow fever vaccine. The sample here was CD4+ T cells sorted from PBMCs, taken on the day of the yellow fever booster vaccination. DNA for the CDR3: TGTGCCAGCAGCTCAGATCAGGGACCGCAGTATTTT. It is translated as CASSSDQGPQYF.